This T cell receptor (beta chain) was sequenced in a study of control samples from healthy donors and cancer patients. Profiled with immunoSEQ multiplex PCR; TCRdb holds only in-frame clones, not every one. The sample records over 150,000 clones, just over 95% being singletons. The V end lost 0 bases, the J end lost 0 bases, and 5 bases lay between the germline ends. CDR3 size: 15 residues. Looked up from germline, CDR1 is MNHEY and CDR2 is SVGAGI. This TCR was sampled from a woman aged 25 to 39 in good health. The rearrangement uses TRBV6-5 and TRBJ2-2; no firm D call. Sequences were obtained from blood. CDR3 nucleotides: TGTGCCAGCAGTTACTCGGGGACGAACACCGGGGAGCTGTTTTTT. It codes for CASSYSGTNTGELFF.